This T cell receptor (beta chain) emerged from a study of blood T cell repertoires in COVID-19. At the level of the study: Samples representing acute and convalescent COVID-19 were sourced from the United States, Italy and Spain. PBMCs, B-cell-depleted T cells, or T cells provided the cDNA or gDNA that made up the material.

CDR3 size: 12 residues. Trimming took off 7 bases at V and 5 bases at J, with 9 bases between the two ends. Germline lookup yields CDR1 MNHEY and CDR2 SVGAGI. Original analysis: Estimated nucleated cell counts came from reference gene primer amplification. This table comes from immunoSEQ multiplex PCR, and its TCRdb copy is limited to in-frame clones, with some not included. Clonal size and the V and J genes are those of that table, whereas D and trimming came from the DNA. The data hold 380,000 or so clones, with about 88% observed a single time. Sequences were obtained from peripheral blood. The chain joins TRBV6-5 to TRBJ1-5; D ambiguous. The clonotype originates from an older woman with COVID-19, enrolled during active disease. This chain's CDR3 is CASKRGDQPQHF. The CDR3 DNA reads as TGTGCCAGCAAGCGGGGAGATCAGCCCCAGCATTTT.